These T cell receptor beta chains were read from a single sample in a study of beta chain features in type 1 diabetes. Profiling relied on immunoSEQ multiplex PCR, and the TCRdb table lists in-frame clones only, not all of them. This table holds around 99,000 clones, roughly 43% found once. Sequenced input: stem cell memory CD4+ T cells from blood. All receptors derive from a woman aged 18-30 years in good health. CDR3s include the opening cysteine and the closing phenylalanine or tryptophan. Fields, in order: J gene, V gene, clone size, D gene, CDR3 DNA, CDR3 protein. The D gene is left open where the match is weak. Clone size is shown for a subset of rows, as once, few, many or a class of expanded clone.

>TRBJ2-3|TRBV7-9|-|-
TGTGCCAGCAGCTTAGAGTTTTGGGAGGCGCAGTATTTT
CASSLEFWEAQYF
>TRBJ2-7|TRBV14|-|-
TGTGCCAGCAGCCAAGATATGCGGGGCCGGCAGTACTTC
CASSQDMRGRQYF
>TRBJ1-1|TRBV4-3|few|-
TGCGCCAGCAGCCAAGATAGTGTCACTGAAGCTTTCTTT
CASSQDSVTEAFF
>TRBJ2-2|TRBV6-4|-|-
TGTGCCAGCAGCCAAAACACCGGGGAGCTGTTTTTT
CASSQNTGELFF
>TRBJ1-5|TRBV27|-|-
TGTGCCAGCAGTTTTGGACCAAGGGGAGGGCCCCAGCATTTT
CASSFGPRGGPQHF
>TRBJ2-1|TRBV4-1|-|-
TGCGCCAGCAGCCAAGGAGGGCTTGAGCAGTTCTTC
CASSQGGLEQFF
>TRBJ2-1|TRBV7-9|-|-
TGTGCCAGCAGCTTAGTGATTAGGCGGAGTTACTACAATGAGCAGTTCTTC
CASSLVIRRSYYNEQFF
>TRBJ1-1|TRBV5-1|-|-
TGCGCCAGCAGCTTACCCGGGAACACTGAAGCTTTCTTT
CASSLPGNTEAFF
>TRBJ2-6|TRBV30|-|TRBD1
TGTGCCGGAGACAGGGGAACTGGGGCCAACGTCCTGACTTTC
CAGDRGTGANVLTF
>TRBJ2-3|TRBV6-1|few|TRBD2
TGTGCCAGTGGTCCCCTAGCGGGATACACAGATACGCAGTATTTT
CASGPLAGYTDTQYF
>TRBJ1-6|TRBV11-2|-|-
TGTGCCAGCTTGTTAGGGAGCTCCTATAATTCACCCCTCCACTTT
CASLLGSSYNSPLHF
>TRBJ1-3|TRBV2|-|-
TGTGCCAGCAGTGAACGAGGGCTCGGCGGAAACACCATATATTTT
CASSERGLGGNTIYF
>TRBJ2-1|TRBV4-2|-|TRBD2
TGTGCCAGCAGCCTCCTAGCGGGCCCCTACAATGAGCAGTTCTTC
CASSLLAGPYNEQFF
>TRBJ2-3|TRBV7-2|-|TRBD2
TGTGCCAGCAGCCCAGACGGAGCGGGAGGCACAGATACGCAGTATTTT
CASSPDGAGGTDTQYF
>TRBJ1-1|TRBV4-1|-|TRBD1
TGCGCCAGCAGCCGCCGGGACAGGGGGCGAGAGAACACTGAAGCTTTCTTT
CASSRRDRGRENTEAFF
>TRBJ2-7|TRBV4-2|-|-
TGTGCCAGCAGCCAATTCTCCTCCTACGAGCAGTACTTC
CASSQFSSYEQYF
>TRBJ2-3|TRBV10-3|-|-
TGTGCCATCAGTGAGTCCGGGAAAGATACGCAGTATTTT
CAISESGKDTQYF
>TRBJ2-7|TRBV30|-|TRBD2
TGTGCCTGGAGTGGGGGACTAGCGGGATACGAGCAGTACTTC
CAWSGGLAGYEQYF
>TRBJ1-4|TRBV14|-|-
TGTGCCAGCAGCGCCTACGACAGAGCAACTAATGAAAAACTGTTTTTT
CASSAYDRATNEKLFF
>TRBJ2-3|TRBV15|once|TRBD2
TGTGCCACCAGCAGACTAGGACTAGGCGGCACAGATACGCAGTATTTT
CATSRLGLGGTDTQYF
>TRBJ2-3|TRBV11-2|-|TRBD2
TGTGCCAGCAAAACTTTAGGGACTAGCGGGACTGGAGATACGCAGTATTTT
CASKTLGTSGTGDTQYF
>TRBJ2-3|TRBV10-3|few|-
TGTGCCATCAAAGACAGGACTAGCACAGATACGCAGTATTTT
CAIKDRTSTDTQYF
>TRBJ2-5|TRBV5-1|-|-
TGCGCCACCGCTATACAGGGTGGTGAGACCCAGTACTTC
CATAIQGGETQYF
>TRBJ1-1|TRBV7-8|few|TRBD1
TGTGCCAGCAGCAGCTATGGACAGGGGGGCTCTGAAGCTTTCTTT
CASSSYGQGGSEAFF
>TRBJ1-1|TRBV9|-|-
TGTGCCAGCAGCTCTCAGGGTAGTACTGAAGCTTTCTTT
CASSSQGSTEAFF
>TRBJ2-1|TRBV30|few|TRBD2
TGTGCCTGGAGTGCGCTAGCGGGACTTTGGACTGAGCAGTTCTTC
CAWSALAGLWTEQFF
>TRBJ2-2|TRBV29-1|-|-
TGCAGCGTTGGGACAGAGAACACCGGGGAGCTGTTTTTT
CSVGTENTGELFF
>TRBJ2-7|TRBV18|few|TRBD1
TGTGCCAGCTCACCATTGAAGGCAGGGGGTCCGGCGGGGACAGGGCCCTACGAGCAGTACTTC
CASSPLKAGGPAGTGPYEQYF
>TRBJ2-1|TRBV30|few|TRBD2
TGTGCCTGGAGTGCCCTCGGGGCTAGCGGAAATGAGCAGTTCTTC
CAWSALGASGNEQFF
>TRBJ2-7|TRBV2|-|TRBD2
TGTGCCAGCACTGTAGCGGGGAGCGCCGCCTACGAGCAGTACTTC
CASTVAGSAAYEQYF
>TRBJ2-5|TRBV7-6|-|-
TGTGCCAGCAGCTTAGGGCCGCGGGCCTACAGGGAAGAGACCCAGTACTTC
CASSLGPRAYREETQYF
>TRBJ1-1|TRBV25-1|few|TRBD1
TGTGCCAGCAGTGTCAGGGGGATTCGGACTGAAGCTTTCTTT
CASSVRGIRTEAFF
>TRBJ2-7|TRBV9|-|TRBD2
TGTGCCAGCAGCGAGGGGACTAGCGGGAGCTACGAGCAGTACTTC
CASSEGTSGSYEQYF
>TRBJ2-1|TRBV5-1|-|-
TGCGCCAGCAGCCCGAGGAGCTCCTACAATGAGCAGTTCTTC
CASSPRSSYNEQFF
>TRBJ2-4|TRBV28|-|-
TGTGCCAGCAGTCACTACAGGTCACTGACCAAAAACATTCAGTACTTC
CASSHYRSLTKNIQYF
>TRBJ2-6|TRBV5-1|few|TRBD1
TGCGCCAGCAGCTGGCAAACAGGGGCTGGGGCCAACGTCCTGACTTTC
CASSWQTGAGANVLTF
>TRBJ2-2|TRBV28|-|-
TGTGCCAGCAGTTCACAGGGTTACACCGGGGAGCTGTTTTTT
CASSSQGYTGELFF
>TRBJ2-6|TRBV2|-|TRBD2
TGTGCCAGCAGTGTGCGGGGGACTGGGGCCAACGTCCTGACTTTC
CASSVRGTGANVLTF
>TRBJ2-1|TRBV5-1|once|TRBD2
TGCGCCAGCAGCTTGGGCCTAGCGGGACTATCCTCCTACAATGAGCAGTTCTTC
CASSLGLAGLSSYNEQFF
>TRBJ1-3|TRBV5-1|-|-
TGCGCCAGCAGCTTGCGGGGCTCTGGAAACACCATATATTTT
CASSLRGSGNTIYF
>TRBJ2-7|TRBV28|-|TRBD1
TGTGCCAGCAGACAGCGACAGGGGCATCCCTACGAGCAGTACTTC
CASRQRQGHPYEQYF
>TRBJ1-2|TRBV5-1|-|-
TGCGCCAGCAGCTTGGGCAGGAACTATGGCTACACCTTC
CASSLGRNYGYTF
>TRBJ2-2|TRBV7-2|-|TRBD1
TGTGCCAGCAGCCCTCATACAGGGGGCTCGAACACCGGGGAGCTGTTTTTT
CASSPHTGGSNTGELFF
>TRBJ2-7|TRBV9|few|TRBD2
TGTGCCAGCAGCGTAGCAGCGGGAGGCTACGAGCAGTACTTC
CASSVAAGGYEQYF
>TRBJ2-7|TRBV19|few|TRBD2
TGTGCCAGTAGCCCCAACTTAGGACTAGCGGGCGGCTACGAGCAGTACTTC
CASSPNLGLAGGYEQYF
>TRBJ2-7|TRBV7-3|few|-
TGTGCCAGCAGCCCCGACCCGGGGGGCGGCTACGAGCAGTACTTC
CASSPDPGGGYEQYF
>TRBJ1-5|TRBV7-9|-|-
TGTGCCAGCAGTCGGGGAAATCAGCCCCAGCATTTT
CASSRGNQPQHF
>TRBJ1-1|TRBV18|-|-
TGTGCCAGCTCACCCATGGTGGACAGTGAAGCTTTCTTT
CASSPMVDSEAFF
>TRBJ2-5|TRBV4-1|-|-
TGCGCCAGCAGCCGCGAGGCTACAGAGACCCAGTACTTC
CASSREATETQYF
>TRBJ2-7|TRBV27|few|TRBD2
TGTGCCAGCAACCCGGGACTAGCGGGACGTGAGCAGTACTTC
CASNPGLAGREQYF
>TRBJ2-1|TRBV7-9|few|TRBD2
TGTGCCAGCAGCGTTACTAGCGGGAAGGGTAATGAGCAGTTCTTC
CASSVTSGKGNEQFF
>TRBJ2-7|TRBV7-3|few|TRBD2
TGTGCCAGCAGCTCGACCGGGACTAGCGGGTACGAGCAGTACTTC
CASSSTGTSGYEQYF
>TRBJ2-1|TRBV5-1|-|-
TGCGCCAGCACTAGCGGACAGTACAATGAGCAGTTCTTC
CASTSGQYNEQFF
>TRBJ2-7|TRBV25-1|-|-
TGTGCCAGCAGTGAATACGGGGGGCGCTTGTTAGAGCAGTACTTC
CASSEYGGRLLEQYF
>TRBJ1-1|TRBV6-6|-|TRBD1
TGTGCCAGCACCCTGGACAGGGGAAGGGGAGCTTTCTTT
CASTLDRGRGAFF